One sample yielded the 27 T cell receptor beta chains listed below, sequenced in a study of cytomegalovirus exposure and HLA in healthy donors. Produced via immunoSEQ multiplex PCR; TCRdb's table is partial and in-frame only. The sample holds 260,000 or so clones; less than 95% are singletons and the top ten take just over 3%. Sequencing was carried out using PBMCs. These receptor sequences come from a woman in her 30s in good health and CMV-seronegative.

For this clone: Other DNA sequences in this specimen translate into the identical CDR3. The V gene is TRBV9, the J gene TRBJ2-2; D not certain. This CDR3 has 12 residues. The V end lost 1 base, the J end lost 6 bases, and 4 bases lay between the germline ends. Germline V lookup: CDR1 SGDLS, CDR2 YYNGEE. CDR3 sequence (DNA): TGTGCCAGCAGCGTATCCTCCGGGGAGCTGTTTTTT. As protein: CASSVSSGELFF.

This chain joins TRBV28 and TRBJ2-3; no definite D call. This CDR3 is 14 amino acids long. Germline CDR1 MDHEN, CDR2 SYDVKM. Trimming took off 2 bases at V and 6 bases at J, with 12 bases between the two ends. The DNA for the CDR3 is TGTGCCAGCAGTTTACCCCCCGAGAAGGATACGCAGTATTTT. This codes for CASSLPPEKDTQYF.

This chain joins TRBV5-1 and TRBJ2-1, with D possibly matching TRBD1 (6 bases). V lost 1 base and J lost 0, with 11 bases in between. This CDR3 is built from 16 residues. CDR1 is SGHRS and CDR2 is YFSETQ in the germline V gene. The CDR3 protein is CASSLSTGRSYNEQFF. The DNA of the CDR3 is TGCGCCAGCAGCTTGTCAACAGGGCGCTCCTACAATGAGCAGTTCTTC.

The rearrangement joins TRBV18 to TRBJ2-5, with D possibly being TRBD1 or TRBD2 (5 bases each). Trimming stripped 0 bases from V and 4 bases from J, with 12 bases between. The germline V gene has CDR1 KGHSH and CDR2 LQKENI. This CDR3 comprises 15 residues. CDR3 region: CASSPPRAGLETQYF. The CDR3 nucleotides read TGTGCCAGCTCACCACCGAGGGCAGGGCTAGAGACCCAGTACTTC.

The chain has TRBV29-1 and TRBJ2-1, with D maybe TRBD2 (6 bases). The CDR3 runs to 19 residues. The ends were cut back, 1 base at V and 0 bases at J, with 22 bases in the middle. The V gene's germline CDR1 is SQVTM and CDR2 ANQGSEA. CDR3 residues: CSVEGFSPASENSYNEQFF. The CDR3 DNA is TGCAGCGTTGAAGGTTTTTCCCCTGCTAGCGAAAACTCCTACAATGAGCAGTTCTTC.

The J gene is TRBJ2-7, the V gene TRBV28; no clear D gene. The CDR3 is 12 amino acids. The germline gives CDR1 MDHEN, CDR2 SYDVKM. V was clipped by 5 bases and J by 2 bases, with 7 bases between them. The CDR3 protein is CASSKGPYEQYF. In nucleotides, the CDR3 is TGTGCCAGCAGTAAAGGACCCTACGAGCAGTACTTC. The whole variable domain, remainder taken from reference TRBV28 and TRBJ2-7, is DVKVTQSSRYLVKRTGEKVFLECVQDMDHENMFWYRQDPGLGLRLIYFSYDVKMKEKGDIPEGYSVSREKKERFSLILESASTNQTSMYLCASSKGPYEQYFGPGTRLTVT.

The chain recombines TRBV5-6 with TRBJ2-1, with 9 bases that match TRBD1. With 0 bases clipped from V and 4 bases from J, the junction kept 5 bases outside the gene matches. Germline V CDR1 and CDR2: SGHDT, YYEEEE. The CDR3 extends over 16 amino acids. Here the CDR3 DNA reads TGTGCCAGCAGCTTGGCCGGGACAGGGACTTACAATGAGCAGTTCTTC. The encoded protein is CASSLAGTGTYNEQFF.

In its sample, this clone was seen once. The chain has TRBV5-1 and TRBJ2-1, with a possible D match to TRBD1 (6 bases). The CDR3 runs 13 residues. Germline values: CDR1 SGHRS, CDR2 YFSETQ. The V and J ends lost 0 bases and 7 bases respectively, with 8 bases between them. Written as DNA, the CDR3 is TGCGCCAGCAGCTTGGTCGGGACAAATGAGCAGTTCTTC. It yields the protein CASSLVGTNEQFF.

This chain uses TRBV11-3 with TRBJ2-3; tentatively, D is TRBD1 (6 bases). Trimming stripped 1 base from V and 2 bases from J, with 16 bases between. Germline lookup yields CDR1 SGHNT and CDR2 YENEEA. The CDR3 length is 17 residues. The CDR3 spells CASSLVVRDTDTDTQYF. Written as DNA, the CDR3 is TGTGCCAGCAGCTTAGTAGTGAGGGACACCGACACAGATACGCAGTATTTT. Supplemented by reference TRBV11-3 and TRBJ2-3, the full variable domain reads EAGVVQSPRYKIIEKKQPVAFWCNPISGHNTLYWYLQNLGQGPELLIRYENEEAVDDSQLPKDRFSAERLKGVDSTLKIQPAELGDSAVYLCASSLVVRDTDTDTQYFGPGTRLTVL.

CDR3 amino acids: CASSLVAGVADTQYF. CDR3 nucleotide sequence: TGTGCCAGCAGCTTAGTAGCGGGAGTTGCAGATACGCAGTATTTT. V and J are TRBV7-3 and TRBJ2-3; 9 bases are a match to TRBD2. J lost 4 bases, V lost 2 bases, and 4 bases had no gene match. CDR1 is SGHTA and CDR2 is FQGTGA in the germline V gene. The CDR3 has 15 residues.

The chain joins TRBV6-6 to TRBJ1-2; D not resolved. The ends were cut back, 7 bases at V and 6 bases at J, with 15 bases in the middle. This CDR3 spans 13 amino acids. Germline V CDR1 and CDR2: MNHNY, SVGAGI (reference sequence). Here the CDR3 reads CASNFLLRDGYTF. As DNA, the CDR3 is TGTGCCAGCAATTTCCTTCTTCGGGATGGCTACACCTTC.

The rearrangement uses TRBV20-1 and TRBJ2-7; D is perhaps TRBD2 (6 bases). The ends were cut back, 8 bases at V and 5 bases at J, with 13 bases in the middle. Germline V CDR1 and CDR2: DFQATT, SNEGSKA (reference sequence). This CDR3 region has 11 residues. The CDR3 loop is CSSRGKNEQYF. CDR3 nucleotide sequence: TGCAGTTCGCGGGGTAAGAACGAGCAGTACTTC.

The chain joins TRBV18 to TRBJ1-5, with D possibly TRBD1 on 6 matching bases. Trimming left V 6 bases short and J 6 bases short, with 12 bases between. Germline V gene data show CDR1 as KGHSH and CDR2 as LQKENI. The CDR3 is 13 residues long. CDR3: CASSPGHSQPQHF. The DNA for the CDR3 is TGTGCCAGCTCTCCGGGACACAGTCAGCCCCAGCATTTT.

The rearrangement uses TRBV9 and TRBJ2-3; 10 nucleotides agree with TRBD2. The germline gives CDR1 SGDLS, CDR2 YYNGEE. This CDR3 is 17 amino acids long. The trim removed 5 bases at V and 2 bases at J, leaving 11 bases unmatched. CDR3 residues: CASSRGSGRALTDTQYF. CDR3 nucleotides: TGTGCCAGCAGTAGGGGGAGCGGGAGGGCCCTCACAGATACGCAGTATTTT.

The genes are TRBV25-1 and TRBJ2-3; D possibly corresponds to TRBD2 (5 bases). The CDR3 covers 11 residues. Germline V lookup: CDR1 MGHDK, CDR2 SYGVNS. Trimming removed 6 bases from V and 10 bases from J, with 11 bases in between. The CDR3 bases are TGTGCCAGCAGCAGCGGTTGGGCGCAGTATTTT. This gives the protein CASSSGWAQYF.

The CDR3 region has the DNA TGTGCCAGCAGCCATTCCGGGACTAGCGGGTCCCGCGAGCAGTACTTC. Its translation: CASSHSGTSGSREQYF. The V and J genes are TRBV4-2 and TRBJ2-7, with 12 bases fitting TRBD2. V dropped 3 bases and J dropped 6; count of bases not matched to a gene: 9. The CDR3 runs 16 residues. The germline gives CDR1 LGHNA, CDR2 YNFKEQ.

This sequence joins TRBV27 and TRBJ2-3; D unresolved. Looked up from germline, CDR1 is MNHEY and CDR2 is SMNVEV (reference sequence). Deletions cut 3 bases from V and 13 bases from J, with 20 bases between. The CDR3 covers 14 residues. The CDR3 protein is CASSFNSRVGSEYF. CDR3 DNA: TGTGCCAGCAGTTTTAACTCTCGGGTTGGCAGCGAGTATTTT.

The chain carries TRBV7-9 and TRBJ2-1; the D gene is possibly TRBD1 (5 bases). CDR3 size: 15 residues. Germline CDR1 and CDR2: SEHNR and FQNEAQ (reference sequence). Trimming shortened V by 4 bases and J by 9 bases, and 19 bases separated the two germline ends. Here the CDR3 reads CASSSPGKGSGEQFF. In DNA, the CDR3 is TGTGCCAGCAGCTCCCCAGGGAAAGGGTCTGGTGAGCAGTTCTTC.

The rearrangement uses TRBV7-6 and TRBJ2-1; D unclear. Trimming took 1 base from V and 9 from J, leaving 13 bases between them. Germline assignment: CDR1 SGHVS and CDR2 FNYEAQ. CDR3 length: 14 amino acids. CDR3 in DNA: TGTGCCAGCAGCTTAGAATCTCGGGTGGGTGAGCAGTTCTTC. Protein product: CASSLESRVGEQFF.

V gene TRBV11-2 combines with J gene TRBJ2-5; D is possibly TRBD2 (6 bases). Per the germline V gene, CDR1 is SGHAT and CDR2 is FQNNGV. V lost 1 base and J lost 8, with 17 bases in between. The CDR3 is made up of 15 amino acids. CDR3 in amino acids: CASSLGRDSASTQYF. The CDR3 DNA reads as TGTGCCAGCAGCTTAGGCCGGGACTCCGCCTCCACCCAGTACTTC. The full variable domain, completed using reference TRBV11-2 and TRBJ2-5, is EAGVAQSPRYKIIEKRQSVAFWCNPISGHATLYWYQQILGQGPKLLIQFQNNGVVDDSQLPKDRFSAERLKGVDSTLKIQPAKLEDSAVYLCASSLGRDSASTQYFGPGTRLLVL.

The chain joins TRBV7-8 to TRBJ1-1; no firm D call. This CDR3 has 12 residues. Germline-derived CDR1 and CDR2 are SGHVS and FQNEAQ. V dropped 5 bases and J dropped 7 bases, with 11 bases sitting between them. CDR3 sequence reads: CASSARRFEAFF. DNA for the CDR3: TGTGCCAGCAGCGCGAGACGATTTGAAGCTTTCTTT.

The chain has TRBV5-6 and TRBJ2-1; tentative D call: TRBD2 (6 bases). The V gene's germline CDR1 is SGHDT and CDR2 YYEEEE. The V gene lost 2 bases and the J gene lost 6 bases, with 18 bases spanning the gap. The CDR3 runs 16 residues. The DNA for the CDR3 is TGTGCCAGCAGCTTCACGGGCTTAGCGGACTCCAATGAGCAGTTCTTC. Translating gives CASSFTGLADSNEQFF.

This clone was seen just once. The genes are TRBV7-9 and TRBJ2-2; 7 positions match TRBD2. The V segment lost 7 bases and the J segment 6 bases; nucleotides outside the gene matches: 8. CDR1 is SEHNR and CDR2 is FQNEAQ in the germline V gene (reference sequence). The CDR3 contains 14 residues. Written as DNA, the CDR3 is TGTGCCAGCACCCCACTAGCGTCGGCCGGGGAGCTGTTTTTT. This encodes CASTPLASAGELFF.

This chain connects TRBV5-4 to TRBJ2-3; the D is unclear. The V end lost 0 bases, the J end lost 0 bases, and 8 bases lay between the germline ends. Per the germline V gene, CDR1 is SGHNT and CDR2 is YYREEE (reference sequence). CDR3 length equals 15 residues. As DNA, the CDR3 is TGTGCCAGCAGCTTGGGACTGTTTAGCACAGATACGCAGTATTTT. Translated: CASSLGLFSTDTQYF.

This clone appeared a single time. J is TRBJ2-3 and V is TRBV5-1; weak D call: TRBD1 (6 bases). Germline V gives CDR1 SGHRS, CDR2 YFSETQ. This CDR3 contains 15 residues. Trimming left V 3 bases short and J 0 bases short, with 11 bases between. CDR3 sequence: CASSSLGQSTDTQYF. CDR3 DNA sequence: TGCGCCAGCAGCTCCCTTGGACAGAGCACAGATACGCAGTATTTT.

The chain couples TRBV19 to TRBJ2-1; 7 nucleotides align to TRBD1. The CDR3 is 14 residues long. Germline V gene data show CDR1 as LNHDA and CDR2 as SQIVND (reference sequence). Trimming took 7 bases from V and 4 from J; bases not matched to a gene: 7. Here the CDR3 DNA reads TGTGCCAGTACTCACAGGGGATTGTACAATGAGCAGTTCTTC. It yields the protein CASTHRGLYNEQFF.

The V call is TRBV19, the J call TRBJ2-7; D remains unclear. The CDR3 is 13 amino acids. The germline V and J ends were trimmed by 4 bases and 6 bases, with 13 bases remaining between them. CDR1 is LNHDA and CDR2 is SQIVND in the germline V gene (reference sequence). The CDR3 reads CASSTPGSFEQYF. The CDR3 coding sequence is TGTGCCAGTAGTACCCCAGGCTCATTCGAGCAGTACTTC.